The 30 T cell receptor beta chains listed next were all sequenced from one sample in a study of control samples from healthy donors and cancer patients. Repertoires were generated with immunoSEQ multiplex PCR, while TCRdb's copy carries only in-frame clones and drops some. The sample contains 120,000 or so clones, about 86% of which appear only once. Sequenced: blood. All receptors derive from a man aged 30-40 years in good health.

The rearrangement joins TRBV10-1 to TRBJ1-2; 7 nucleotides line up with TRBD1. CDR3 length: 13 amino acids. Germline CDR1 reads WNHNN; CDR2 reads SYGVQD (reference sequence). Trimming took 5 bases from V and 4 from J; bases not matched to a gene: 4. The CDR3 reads CASSSQGSYGYTF. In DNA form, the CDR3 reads TGCGCCAGCAGTTCACAGGGGTCCTATGGCTACACCTTC.

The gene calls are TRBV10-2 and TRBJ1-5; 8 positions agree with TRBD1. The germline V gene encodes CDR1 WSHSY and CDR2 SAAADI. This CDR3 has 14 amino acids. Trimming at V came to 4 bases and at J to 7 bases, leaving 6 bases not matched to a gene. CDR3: CASSVTGEDQPQHF. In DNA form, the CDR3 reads TGCGCCAGCAGTGTGACAGGGGAAGACCAGCCCCAGCATTTT.

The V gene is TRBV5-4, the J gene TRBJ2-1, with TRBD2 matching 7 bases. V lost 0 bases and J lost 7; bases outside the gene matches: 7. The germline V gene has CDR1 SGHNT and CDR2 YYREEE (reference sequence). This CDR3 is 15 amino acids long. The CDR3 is CASSLDRGGLNEQFF. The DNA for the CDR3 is TGTGCCAGCAGCTTGGATCGCGGGGGTCTGAATGAGCAGTTCTTC. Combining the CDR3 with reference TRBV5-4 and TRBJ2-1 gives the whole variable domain ETGVTQSPTHLIKTRGQQVTLRCSSQSGHNTVSWYQQALGQGPQFIFQYYREEENGRGNFPPRFSGLQFPNYSSELNVNALELDDSALYLCASSLDRGGLNEQFFGPGTRLTVL.

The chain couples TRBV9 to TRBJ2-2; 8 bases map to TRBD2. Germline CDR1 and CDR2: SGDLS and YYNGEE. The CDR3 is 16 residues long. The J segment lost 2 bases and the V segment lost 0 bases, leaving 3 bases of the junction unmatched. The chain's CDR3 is CASSVAAGVNTGELFF. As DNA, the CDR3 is TGTGCCAGCAGCGTAGCAGCGGGGGTCAACACCGGGGAGCTGTTTTTT.

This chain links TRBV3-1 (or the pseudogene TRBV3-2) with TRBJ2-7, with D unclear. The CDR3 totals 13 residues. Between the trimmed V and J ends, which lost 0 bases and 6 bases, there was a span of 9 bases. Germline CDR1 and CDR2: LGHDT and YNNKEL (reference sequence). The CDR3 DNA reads TGTGCCAGCAGCCAAGATCATCCCGCCGAGCAGTACTTC. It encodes CASSQDHPAEQYF.

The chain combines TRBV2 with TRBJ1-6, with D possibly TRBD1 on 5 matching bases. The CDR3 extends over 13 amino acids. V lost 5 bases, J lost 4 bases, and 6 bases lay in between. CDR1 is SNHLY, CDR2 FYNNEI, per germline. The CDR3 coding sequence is TGTGCCAGCAGTCGACAGTATAATTCACCCCTCCACTTT. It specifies CASSRQYNSPLHF.

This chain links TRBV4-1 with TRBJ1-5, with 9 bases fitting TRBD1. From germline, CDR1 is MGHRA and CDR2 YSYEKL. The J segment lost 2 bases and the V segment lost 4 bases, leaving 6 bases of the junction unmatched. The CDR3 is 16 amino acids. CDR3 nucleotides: TGCGCCAGCAGCCGACCGGGACAGGGACGCAATCAGCCCCAGCATTTT. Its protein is CASSRPGQGRNQPQHF.

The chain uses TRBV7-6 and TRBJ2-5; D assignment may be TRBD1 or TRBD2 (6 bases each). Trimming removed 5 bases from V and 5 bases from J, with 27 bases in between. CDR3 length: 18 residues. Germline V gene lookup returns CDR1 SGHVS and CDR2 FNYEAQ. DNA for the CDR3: TGTGCCAGCAGCCAGAACTATGCGGGGCAGGGGAGAGGGGAGACCCAGTACTTC. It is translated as CASSQNYAGQGRGETQYF.

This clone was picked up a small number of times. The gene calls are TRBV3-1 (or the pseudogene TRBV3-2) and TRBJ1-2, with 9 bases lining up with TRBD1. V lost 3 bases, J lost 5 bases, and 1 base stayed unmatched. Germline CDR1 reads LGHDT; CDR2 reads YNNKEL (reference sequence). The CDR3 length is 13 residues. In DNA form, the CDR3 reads TGTGCCAGCAGCCAGGGACAGGGATATGGCTACACCTTC. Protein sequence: CASSQGQGYGYTF.

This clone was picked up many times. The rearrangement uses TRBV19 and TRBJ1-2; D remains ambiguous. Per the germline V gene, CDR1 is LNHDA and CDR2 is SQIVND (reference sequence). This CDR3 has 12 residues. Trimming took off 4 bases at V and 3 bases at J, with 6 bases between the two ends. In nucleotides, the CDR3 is TGTGCCAGTAGTAACAGAGACTATGGCTACACCTTC. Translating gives CASSNRDYGYTF.

In nucleotides, the CDR3 is TGTGCCAGCAGTCCCTGGCGGGCGGGGCCGTTCTTC. Translated: CASSPWRAGPFF. V usage is TRBV2 and J usage is TRBJ2-1, with D perhaps matching TRBD2 (6 bases). Germline V lookup: CDR1 SNHLY, CDR2 FYNNEI. Trimming took 5 bases from V and 15 from J, leaving 17 bases between them. This CDR3 region has 12 residues. Full variable domain (missing parts from reference TRBV2 and TRBJ2-1): EPEVTQTPSHQVTQMGQEVILRCVPISNHLYFYWYRQILGQKVEFLVSFYNNEISEKSEIFDDQFSVERPDGSNFTLKIRSTKLEDSAMYFCASSPWRAGPFFGPGTRLTVL.

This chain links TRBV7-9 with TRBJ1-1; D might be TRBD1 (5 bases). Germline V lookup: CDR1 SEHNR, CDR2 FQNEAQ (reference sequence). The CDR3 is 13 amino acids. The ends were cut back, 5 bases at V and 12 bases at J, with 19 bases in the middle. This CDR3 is CASSPLMDKGPFF. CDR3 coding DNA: TGTGCCAGCAGCCCGCTGATGGACAAGGGTCCTTTCTTT. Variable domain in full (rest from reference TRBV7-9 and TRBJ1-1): DTGVSQNPRHKITKRGQNVTFRCDPISEHNRLYWYRQTLGQGPEFLTYFQNEAQLEKSRLLSDRFSAERPKGSFSTLEIQRTEQGDSAMYLCASSPLMDKGPFFGQGTRLTVV.

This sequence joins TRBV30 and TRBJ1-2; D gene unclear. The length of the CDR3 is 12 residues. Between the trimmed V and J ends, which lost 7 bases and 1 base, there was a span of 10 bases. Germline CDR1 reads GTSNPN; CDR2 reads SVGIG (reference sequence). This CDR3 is CALTYFNYGYTF. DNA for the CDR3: TGTGCCTTGACCTACTTTAACTATGGCTACACCTTC.

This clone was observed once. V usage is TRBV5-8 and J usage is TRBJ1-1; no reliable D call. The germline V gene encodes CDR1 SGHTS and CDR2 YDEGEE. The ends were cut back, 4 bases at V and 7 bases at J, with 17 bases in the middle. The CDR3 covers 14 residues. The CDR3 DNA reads TGTGCCAGCAGCGTTGCGGGAGGATACGGTGAAGCTTTCTTT. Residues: CASSVAGGYGEAFF.

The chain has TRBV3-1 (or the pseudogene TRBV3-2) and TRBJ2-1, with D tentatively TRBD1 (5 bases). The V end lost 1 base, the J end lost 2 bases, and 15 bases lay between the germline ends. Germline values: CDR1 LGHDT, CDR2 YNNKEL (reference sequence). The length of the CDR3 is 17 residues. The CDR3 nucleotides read TGTGCCAGCAGCCAAGTATTTGGGGCAGTTACCTACAATGAGCAGTTCTTC. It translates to CASSQVFGAVTYNEQFF.

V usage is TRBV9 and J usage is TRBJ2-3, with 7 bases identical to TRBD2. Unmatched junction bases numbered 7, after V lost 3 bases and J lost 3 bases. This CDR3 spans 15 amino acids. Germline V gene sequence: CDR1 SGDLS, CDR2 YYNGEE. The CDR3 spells CASSGGGGGTDTQYF. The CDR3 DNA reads TGTGCCAGCAGCGGGGGCGGGGGAGGTACAGATACGCAGTATTTT. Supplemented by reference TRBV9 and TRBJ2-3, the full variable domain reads DSGVTQTPKHLITATGQRVTLRCSPRSGDLSVYWYQQSLDQGLQFLIQYYNGEERAKGNILERFSAQQFPDLHSELNLSSLELGDSALYFCASSGGGGGTDTQYFGPGTRLTVL.

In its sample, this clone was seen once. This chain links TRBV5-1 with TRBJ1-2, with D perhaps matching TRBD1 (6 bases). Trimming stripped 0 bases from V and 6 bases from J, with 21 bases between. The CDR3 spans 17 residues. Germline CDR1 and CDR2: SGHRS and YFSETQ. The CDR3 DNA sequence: TGCGCCAGCAGCTTGGCCCTCTTTCGACAGGACTTACATGGCTACACCTTC. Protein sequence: CASSLALFRQDLHGYTF.

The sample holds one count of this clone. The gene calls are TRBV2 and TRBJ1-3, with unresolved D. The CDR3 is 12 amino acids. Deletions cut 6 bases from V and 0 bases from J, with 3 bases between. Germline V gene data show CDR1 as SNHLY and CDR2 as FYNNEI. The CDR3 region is CASRDSGNTIYF. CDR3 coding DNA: TGTGCCAGCAGAGACTCTGGAAACACCATATATTTT.

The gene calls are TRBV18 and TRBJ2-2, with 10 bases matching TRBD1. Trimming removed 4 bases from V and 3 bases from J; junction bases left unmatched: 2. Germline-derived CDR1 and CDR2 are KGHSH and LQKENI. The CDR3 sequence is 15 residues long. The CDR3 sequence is CASSLGQGDTGELFF. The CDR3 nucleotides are TGTGCCAGCTCACTCGGACAGGGGGACACCGGGGAGCTGTTTTTT.

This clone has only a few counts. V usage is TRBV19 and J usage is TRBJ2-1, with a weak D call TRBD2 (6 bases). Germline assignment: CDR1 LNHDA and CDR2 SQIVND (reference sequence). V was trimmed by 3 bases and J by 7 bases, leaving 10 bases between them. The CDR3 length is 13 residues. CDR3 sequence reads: CASSMTGENEQFF. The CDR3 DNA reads TGTGCCAGTAGTATGACGGGGGAGAATGAGCAGTTCTTC. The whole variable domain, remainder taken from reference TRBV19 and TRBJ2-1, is DGGITQSPKYLFRKEGQNVTLSCEQNLNHDAMYWYRQDPGQGLRLIYYSQIVNDFQKGDIAEGYSVSREKKESFPLTVTSAQKNPTAFYLCASSMTGENEQFFGPGTRLTVL.

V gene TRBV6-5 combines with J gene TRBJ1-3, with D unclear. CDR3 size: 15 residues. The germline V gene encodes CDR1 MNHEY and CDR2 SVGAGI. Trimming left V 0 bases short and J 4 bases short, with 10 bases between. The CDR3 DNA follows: TGTGCCAGCAGTTACTCGAGTGGGTCCGGAAACACCATATATTTT. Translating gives CASSYSSGSGNTIYF.

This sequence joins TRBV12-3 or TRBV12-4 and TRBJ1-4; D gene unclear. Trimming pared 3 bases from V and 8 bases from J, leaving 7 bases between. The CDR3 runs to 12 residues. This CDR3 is CASSFEGEKLFF. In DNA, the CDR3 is TGTGCCAGCAGTTTTGAGGGCGAAAAACTGTTTTTT.

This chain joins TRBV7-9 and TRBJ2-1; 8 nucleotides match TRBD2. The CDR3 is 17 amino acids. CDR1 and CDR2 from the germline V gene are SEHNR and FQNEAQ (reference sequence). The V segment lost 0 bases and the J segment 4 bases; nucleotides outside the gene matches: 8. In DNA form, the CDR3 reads TGTGCCAGCAGCTTAGCCCCAGCGGGGGCCCTGTACAATGAGCAGTTCTTC. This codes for CASSLAPAGALYNEQFF.

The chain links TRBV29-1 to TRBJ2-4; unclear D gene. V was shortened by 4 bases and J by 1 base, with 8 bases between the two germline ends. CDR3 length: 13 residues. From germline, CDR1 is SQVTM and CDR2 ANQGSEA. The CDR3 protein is CSVVPLAKNIQYF. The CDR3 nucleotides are TGCAGCGTTGTGCCCCTGGCCAAAAACATTCAGTACTTC.

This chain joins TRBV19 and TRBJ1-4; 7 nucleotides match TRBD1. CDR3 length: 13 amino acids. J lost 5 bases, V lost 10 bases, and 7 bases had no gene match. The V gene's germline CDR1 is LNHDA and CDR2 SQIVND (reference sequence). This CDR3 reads CATKTGSNEKLFF. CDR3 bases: TGTGCCACCAAGACAGGGTCGAATGAAAAACTGTTTTTT. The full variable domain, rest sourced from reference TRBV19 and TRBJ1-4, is DGGITQSPKYLFRKEGQNVTLSCEQNLNHDAMYWYRQDPGQGLRLIYYSQIVNDFQKGDIAEGYSVSREKKESFPLTVTSAQKNPTAFYLCATKTGSNEKLFFGSGTQLSVL.

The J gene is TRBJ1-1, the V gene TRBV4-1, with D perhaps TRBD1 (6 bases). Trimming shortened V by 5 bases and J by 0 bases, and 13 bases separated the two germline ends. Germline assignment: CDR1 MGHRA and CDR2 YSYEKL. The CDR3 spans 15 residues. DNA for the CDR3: TGCGCCAGCAGCGAATTGGACAGATTGAACACTGAAGCTTTCTTT. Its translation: CASSELDRLNTEAFF.

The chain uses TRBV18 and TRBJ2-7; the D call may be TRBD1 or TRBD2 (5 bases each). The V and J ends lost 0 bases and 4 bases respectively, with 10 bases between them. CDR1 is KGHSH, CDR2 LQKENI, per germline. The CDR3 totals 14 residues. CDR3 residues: CASSPPAGRYEQYF. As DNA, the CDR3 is TGTGCCAGCTCACCACCCGCAGGGAGATACGAGCAGTACTTC.

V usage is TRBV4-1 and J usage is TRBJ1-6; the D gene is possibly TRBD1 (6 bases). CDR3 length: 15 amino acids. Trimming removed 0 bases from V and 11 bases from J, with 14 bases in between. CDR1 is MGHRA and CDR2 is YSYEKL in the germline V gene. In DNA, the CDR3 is TGCGCCAGCAGCCAAGAAGGGAGGGGACAAACACCCCTCCACTTT. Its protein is CASSQEGRGQTPLHF.

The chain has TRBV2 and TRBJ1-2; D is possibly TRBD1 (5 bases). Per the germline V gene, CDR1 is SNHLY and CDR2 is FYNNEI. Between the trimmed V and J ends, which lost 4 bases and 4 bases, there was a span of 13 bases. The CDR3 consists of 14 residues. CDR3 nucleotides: TGTGCCAGCAGTGGGACAACACCACTCTATGGCTACACCTTC. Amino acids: CASSGTTPLYGYTF. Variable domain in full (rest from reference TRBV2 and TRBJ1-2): EPEVTQTPSHQVTQMGQEVILRCVPISNHLYFYWYRQILGQKVEFLVSFYNNEISEKSEIFDDQFSVERPDGSNFTLKIRSTKLEDSAMYFCASSGTTPLYGYTFGSGTRLTVV.

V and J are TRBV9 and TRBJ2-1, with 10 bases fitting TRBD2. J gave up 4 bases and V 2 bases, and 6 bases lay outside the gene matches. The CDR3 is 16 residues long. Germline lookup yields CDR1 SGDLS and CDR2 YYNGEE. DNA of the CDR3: TGTGCCAGCAGCGTTAGCGGGGGGAGACTTTACAATGAGCAGTTCTTC. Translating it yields CASSVSGGRLYNEQFF. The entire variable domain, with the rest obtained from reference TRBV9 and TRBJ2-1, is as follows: DSGVTQTPKHLITATGQRVTLRCSPRSGDLSVYWYQQSLDQGLQFLIQYYNGEERAKGNILERFSAQQFPDLHSELNLSSLELGDSALYFCASSVSGGRLYNEQFFGPGTRLTVL.